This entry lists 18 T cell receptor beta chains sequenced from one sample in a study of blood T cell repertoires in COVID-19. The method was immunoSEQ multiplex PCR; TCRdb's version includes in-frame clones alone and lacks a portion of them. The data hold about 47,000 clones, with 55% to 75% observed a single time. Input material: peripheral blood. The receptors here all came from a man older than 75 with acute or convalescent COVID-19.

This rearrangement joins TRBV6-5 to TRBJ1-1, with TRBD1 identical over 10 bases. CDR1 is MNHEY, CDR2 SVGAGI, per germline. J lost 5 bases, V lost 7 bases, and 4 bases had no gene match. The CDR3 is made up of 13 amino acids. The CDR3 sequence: CASTGTGETEAFF. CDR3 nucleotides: TGTGCCAGCACCGGGACAGGGGAAACTGAAGCTTTCTTT.

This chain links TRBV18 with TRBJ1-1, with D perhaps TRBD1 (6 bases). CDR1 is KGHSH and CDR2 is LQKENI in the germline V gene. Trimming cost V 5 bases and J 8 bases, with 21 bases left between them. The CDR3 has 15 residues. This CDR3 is CASSGPAAEGVEAFF. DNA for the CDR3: TGTGCCAGCTCAGGGCCTGCAGCTGAGGGGGTCGAAGCTTTCTTT. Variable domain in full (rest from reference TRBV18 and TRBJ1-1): NAGVMQNPRHLVRRRGQEARLRCSPMKGHSHVYWYRQLPEEGLKFMVYLQKENIIDESGMPKERFSAEFPKEGPSILRIQQVVRGDSAAYFCASSGPAAEGVEAFFGQGTRLTVV.

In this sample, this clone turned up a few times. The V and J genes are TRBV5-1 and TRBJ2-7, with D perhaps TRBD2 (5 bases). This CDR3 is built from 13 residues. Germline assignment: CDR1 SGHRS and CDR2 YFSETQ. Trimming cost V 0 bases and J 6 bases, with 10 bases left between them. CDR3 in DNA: TGCGCCAGCAGCTTGGCCGAGGGCTTCGAGCAGTACTTC. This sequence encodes CASSLAEGFEQYF.

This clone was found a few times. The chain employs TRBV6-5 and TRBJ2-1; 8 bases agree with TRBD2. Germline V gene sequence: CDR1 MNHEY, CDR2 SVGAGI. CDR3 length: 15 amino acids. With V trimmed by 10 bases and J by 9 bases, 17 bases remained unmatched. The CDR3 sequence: CAIQGQRGPGGEQFF. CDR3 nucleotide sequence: TGTGCCATCCAGGGTCAGCGGGGGCCCGGGGGTGAGCAGTTCTTC.

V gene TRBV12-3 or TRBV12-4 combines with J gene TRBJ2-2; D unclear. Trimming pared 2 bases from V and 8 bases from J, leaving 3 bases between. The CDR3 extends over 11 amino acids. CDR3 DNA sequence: TGTGCCAGCAGTTTACCGGGGGAGCTGTTTTTT. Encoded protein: CASSLPGELFF.

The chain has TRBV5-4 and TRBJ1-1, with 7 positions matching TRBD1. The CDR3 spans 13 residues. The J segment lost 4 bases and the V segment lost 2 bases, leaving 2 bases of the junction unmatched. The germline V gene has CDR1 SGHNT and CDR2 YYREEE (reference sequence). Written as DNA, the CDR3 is TGTGCCAGCAGCTTCGACAGGGTCACTGAAGCTTTCTTT. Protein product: CASSFDRVTEAFF.

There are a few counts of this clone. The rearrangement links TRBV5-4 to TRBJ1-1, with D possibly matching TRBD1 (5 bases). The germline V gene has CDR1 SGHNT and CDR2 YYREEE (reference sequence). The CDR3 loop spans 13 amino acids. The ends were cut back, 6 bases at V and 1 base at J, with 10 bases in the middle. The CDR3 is CASNPGQNTEAFF. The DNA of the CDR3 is TGTGCCAGCAACCCAGGACAGAACACTGAAGCTTTCTTT.

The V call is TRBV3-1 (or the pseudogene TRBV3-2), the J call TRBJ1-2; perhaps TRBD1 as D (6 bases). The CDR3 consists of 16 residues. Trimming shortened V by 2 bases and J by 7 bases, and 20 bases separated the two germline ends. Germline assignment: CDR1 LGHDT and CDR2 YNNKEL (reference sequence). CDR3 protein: CASSQSVLYRAAGYTF. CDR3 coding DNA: TGTGCCAGCAGCCAATCTGTACTGTACAGGGCCGCTGGCTACACCTTC.

CDR3 loop: CASSIGWTSVGETQYF. The CDR3 nucleotides are TGTGCCAGTAGTATTGGGTGGACTAGCGTCGGGGAGACCCAGTACTTC. The chain recombines TRBV19 with TRBJ2-5; 9 bases are a match to TRBD2. The V gene end was trimmed by 3 bases and the J gene end by 5 bases; junction bases not matched to a gene: 10. CDR1 is LNHDA and CDR2 is SQIVND in the germline V gene (reference sequence). The CDR3 runs 16 residues.

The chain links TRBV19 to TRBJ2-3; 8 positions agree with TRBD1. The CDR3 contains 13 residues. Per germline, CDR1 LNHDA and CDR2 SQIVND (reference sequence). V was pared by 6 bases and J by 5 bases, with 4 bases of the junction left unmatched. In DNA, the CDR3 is TGTGCCAGTAGAGCCAGGGGGCAAGATACGCAGTATTTT. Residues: CASRARGQDTQYF. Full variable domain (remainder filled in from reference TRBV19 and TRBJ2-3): DGGITQSPKYLFRKEGQNVTLSCEQNLNHDAMYWYRQDPGQGLRLIYYSQIVNDFQKGDIAEGYSVSREKKESFPLTVTSAQKNPTAFYLCASRARGQDTQYFGPGTRLTVL.

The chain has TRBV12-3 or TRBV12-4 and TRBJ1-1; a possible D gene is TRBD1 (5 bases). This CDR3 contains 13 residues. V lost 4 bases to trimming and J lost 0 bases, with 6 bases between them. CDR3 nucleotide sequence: TGTGCCAGCAGTTCACAGGTGAACACTGAAGCTTTCTTT. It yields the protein CASSSQVNTEAFF.

CDR3 protein: CASSPGQNYGYTF. DNA for the CDR3: TGTGCCAGCAGCCCGGGACAAAACTATGGCTACACCTTC. The chain combines TRBV7-8 with TRBJ1-2; D is possibly TRBD1 (6 bases). The CDR3 loop spans 13 amino acids. Trimming pared 5 bases from V and 2 bases from J, leaving 9 bases between. Germline CDR1 SGHVS, CDR2 FQNEAQ.

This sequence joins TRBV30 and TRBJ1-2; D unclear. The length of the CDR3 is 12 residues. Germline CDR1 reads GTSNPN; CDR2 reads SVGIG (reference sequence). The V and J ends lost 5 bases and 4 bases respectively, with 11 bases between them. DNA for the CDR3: TGTGCCTGGGGCGCGGGCTCCTATGGCTACACCTTC. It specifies CAWGAGSYGYTF.

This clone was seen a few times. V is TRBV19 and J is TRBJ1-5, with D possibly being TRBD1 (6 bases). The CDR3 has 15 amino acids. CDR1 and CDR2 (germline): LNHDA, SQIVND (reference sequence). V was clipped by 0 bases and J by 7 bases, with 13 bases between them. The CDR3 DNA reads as TGTGCCAGTAGTATAGATGCCAGGGGTTGGCAGCCCCAGCATTTT. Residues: CASSIDARGWQPQHF.

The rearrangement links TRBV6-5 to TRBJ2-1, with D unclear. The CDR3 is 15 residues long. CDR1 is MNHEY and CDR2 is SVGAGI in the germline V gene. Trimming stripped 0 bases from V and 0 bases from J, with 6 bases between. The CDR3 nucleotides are TGTGCCAGCAGTTACTCTAGCAGCTCCTACAATGAGCAGTTCTTC. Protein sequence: CASSYSSSSYNEQFF.

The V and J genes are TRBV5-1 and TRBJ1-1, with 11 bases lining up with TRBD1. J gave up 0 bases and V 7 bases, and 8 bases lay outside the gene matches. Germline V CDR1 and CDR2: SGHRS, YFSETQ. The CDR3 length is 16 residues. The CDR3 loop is CASGPGTGGMNTEAFF. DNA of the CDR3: TGCGCCAGCGGCCCGGGGACAGGGGGTATGAACACTGAAGCTTTCTTT.

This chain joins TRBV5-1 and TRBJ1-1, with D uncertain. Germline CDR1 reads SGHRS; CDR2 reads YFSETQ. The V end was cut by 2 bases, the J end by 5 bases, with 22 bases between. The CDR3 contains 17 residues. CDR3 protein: CASSFVARGGVSTEAFF. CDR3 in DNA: TGCGCCAGCAGCTTTGTAGCTCGGGGTGGGGTTTCGACTGAAGCTTTCTTT.

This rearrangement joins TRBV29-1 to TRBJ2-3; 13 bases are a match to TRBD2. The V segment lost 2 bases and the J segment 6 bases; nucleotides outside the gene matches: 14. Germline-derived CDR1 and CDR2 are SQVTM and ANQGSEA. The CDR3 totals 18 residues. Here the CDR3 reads CSVELGTLAGGSPDTQYF. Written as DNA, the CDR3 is TGCAGCGTTGAATTAGGTACACTAGCGGGGGGGTCACCCGATACGCAGTATTTT.